This T cell receptor beta chain was retrieved from a study of blood T cell repertoires in COVID-19. On the study more broadly: COVID-19 samples from acute and convalescent phases originated in the United States, Italy and Spain. PBMCs, B-cell-depleted T cells, or T cells were the source of the cDNA or gDNA that made up the material.

Germline loops: CDR1 SGHDN, CDR2 FVKESK. V was cut by 1 base and J by 10 bases, with 7 bases left in between. The CDR3 is 11 residues long. This clone occurred a few times. The authors' processing: The authors estimated nucleated cell counts from reference gene primer amplification. Measured with immunoSEQ multiplex PCR; TCRdb has only the in-frame clones, and not every one. V, J and clone size were drawn from that table, and D and trimming were deduced from the DNA. The table shows about 41,000 clones, with about four fifths occurring only once. The chain carries TRBV14 and TRBJ1-1, with D possibly TRBD1 on 6 matching bases. The sequence derives from an elderly woman with active or convalescent COVID-19. The sequenced material came from peripheral blood. CDR3 sequence (DNA): TGTGCCAGCAGCCAAGGGGGGCCAGCTTTCTTT. Encoded protein: CASSQGGPAFF. The full variable domain, in which reference TRBV14 and TRBJ1-1 provide the parts outside the CDR3, is EAGVTQFPSHSVIEKGQTVTLRCDPISGHDNLYWYRRVMGKEIKFLLHFVKESKQDESGMPNNRFLAERTGGTYSTLKVQPAELEDSGVYFCASSQGGPAFFGQGTRLTVV.